The T cell receptor beta chain under discussion was sequenced for a study of T cells in Graves' hyperthyroidism and ophthalmopathy. For Graves' hyperthyroidism to be stable, ophthalmopathy could not progress within 18 months. Together with thyroid ultrasound, orbital computed tomography, serum thyroxine and TRAb, clinical symptoms were used for diagnoses. The CDR3 is 15 residues long. In germline, CDR1 is SGHTA, CDR2 FQGTGA. TCR beta CDR3 sequences were amplified from RNA transcripts. The TCR CDR3 first-round RT-PCR relied on the HTBI primer set. TCRdb independently ran MiXCR on the multiplex PCR reads; one entry per CDR3 protein. The data show almost 600,000 distinct CDR3 sequences, 46% seen once.

Sequenced sample: peripheral blood or thyroid tissue (not recorded which). The chain is built from TRBV7-3 and TRBJ2-7; 7 bases are a match to TRBD2. The J call may be incorrect, as the DNA end agrees better with TRBJ2-1. This TCR was recovered from a woman younger than 35 with Graves' hyperthyroidism. The CDR3 loop is CASSSVGGDVHEQFF. CDR3 coding DNA: TGTGCCAGCAGCTCGGTGGGGGGGGATGTTCATGAGCAGTTCTTC.